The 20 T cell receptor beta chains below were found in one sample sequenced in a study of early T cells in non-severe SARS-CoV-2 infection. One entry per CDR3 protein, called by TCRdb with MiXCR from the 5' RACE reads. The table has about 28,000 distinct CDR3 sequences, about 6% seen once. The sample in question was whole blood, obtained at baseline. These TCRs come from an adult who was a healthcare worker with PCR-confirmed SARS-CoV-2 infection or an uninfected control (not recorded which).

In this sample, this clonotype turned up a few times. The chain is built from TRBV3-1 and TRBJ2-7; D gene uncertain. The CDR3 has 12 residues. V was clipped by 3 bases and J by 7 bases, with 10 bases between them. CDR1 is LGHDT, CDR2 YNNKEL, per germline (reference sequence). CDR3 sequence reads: CASSQERGEQYF. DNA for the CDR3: TGTGCCAGCAGCCAGGAGCGTGGGGAGCAGTACTTC.

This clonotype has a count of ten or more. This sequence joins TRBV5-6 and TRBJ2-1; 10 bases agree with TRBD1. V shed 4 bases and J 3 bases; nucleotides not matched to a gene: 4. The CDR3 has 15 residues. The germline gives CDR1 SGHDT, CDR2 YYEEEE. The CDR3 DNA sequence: TGTGCCAGCAGCGCCTGGACAGGGGGCTACAATGAGCAGTTCTTC. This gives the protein CASSAWTGGYNEQFF.

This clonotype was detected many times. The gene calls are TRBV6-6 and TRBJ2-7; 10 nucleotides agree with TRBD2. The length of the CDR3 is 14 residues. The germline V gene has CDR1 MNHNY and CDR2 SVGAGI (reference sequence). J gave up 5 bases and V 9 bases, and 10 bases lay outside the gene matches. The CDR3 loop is CASYPGTSENEQYF. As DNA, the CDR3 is TGTGCCAGTTACCCCGGGACTAGCGAGAACGAGCAGTACTTC.

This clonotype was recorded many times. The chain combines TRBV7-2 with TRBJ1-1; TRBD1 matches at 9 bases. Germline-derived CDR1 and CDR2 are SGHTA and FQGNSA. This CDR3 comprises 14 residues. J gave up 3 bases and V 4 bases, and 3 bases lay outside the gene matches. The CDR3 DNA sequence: TGTGCCAGCAGCTCGTACAGGGGGCACACTGAAGCTTTCTTT. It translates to CASSSYRGHTEAFF.

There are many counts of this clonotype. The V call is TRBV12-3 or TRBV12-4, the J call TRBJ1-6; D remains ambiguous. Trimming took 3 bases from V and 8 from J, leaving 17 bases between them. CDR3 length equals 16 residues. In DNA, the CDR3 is TGTGCCAGCAGTTTCGCCCCAGCGATGTTCGATTCACCCCTCCACTTT. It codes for CASSFAPAMFDSPLHF.

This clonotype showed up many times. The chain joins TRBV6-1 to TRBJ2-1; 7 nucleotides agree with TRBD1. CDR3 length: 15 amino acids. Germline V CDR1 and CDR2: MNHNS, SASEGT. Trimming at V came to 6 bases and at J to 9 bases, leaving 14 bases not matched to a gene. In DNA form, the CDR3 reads TGTGCCAGCAGCCGACAGGGTCCCACCTCGGGTGAGCAGTTCTTC. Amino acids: CASSRQGPTSGEQFF.

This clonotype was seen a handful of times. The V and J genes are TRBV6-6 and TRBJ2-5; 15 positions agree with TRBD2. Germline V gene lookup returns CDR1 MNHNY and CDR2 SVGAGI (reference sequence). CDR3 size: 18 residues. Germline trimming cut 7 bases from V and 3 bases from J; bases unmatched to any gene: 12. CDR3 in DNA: TGTGCCAGCAAAATAGGGACTAGCGGGAGGAGGGTCAAAGAGACCCAGTACTTC. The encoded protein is CASKIGTSGRRVKETQYF.

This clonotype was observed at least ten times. This chain's CDR3 is CASSIDPRPDTQYF. The CDR3 DNA reads TGTGCCAGTAGTATAGACCCCCGCCCAGATACGCAGTATTTT. This rearrangement joins TRBV19 to TRBJ2-3; D is unresolved. The CDR3 totals 14 residues. V lost 0 bases, J lost 4 bases, and 8 bases lay in between. Per the germline V gene, CDR1 is LNHDA and CDR2 is SQIVND (reference sequence).

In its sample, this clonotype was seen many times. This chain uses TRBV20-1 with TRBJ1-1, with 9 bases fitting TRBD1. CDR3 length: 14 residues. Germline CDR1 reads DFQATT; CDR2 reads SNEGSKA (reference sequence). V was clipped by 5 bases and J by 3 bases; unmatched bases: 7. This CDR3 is CSAPDRGKDTEAFF. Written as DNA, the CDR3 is TGCAGTGCTCCCGACAGGGGGAAAGACACTGAAGCTTTCTTT.

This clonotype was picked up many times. The CDR3 reads CASSYRRATHQYF. The CDR3 DNA reads TGTGCCAGCAGCTATCGTCGGGCAACCCACCAGTACTTC. V gene TRBV11-2 combines with J gene TRBJ2-7; D is undetermined. This CDR3 spans 13 amino acids. The germline V gene encodes CDR1 SGHAT and CDR2 FQNNGV. V was shortened by 4 bases and J by 10 bases, with 17 bases between the two germline ends.

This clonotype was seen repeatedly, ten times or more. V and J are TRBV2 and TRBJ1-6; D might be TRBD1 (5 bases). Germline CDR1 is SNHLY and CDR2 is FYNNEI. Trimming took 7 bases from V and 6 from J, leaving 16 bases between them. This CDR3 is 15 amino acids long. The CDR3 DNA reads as TGTGCCAGCATGAGAAACCAGGGAGGTAATTCACCCCTCCACTTT. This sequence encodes CASMRNQGGNSPLHF.

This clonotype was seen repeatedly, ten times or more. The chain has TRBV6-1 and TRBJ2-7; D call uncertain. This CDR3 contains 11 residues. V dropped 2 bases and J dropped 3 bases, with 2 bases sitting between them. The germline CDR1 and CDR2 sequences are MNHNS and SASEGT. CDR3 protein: CASSEHYEQYF. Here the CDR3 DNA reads TGTGCCAGCAGTGAACACTACGAGCAGTACTTC.

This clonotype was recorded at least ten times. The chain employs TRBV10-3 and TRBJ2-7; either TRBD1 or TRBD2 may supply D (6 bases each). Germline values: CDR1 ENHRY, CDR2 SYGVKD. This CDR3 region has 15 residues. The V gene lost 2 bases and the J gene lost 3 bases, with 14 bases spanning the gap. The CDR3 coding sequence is TGTGCCATCAGTGAGCTCACAGGAGGGGGCTACGAGCAGTACTTC. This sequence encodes CAISELTGGGYEQYF.

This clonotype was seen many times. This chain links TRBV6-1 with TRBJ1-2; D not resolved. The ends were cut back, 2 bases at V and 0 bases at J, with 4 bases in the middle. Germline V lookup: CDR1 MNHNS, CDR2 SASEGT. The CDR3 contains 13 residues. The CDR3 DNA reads TGTGCCAGCAGTGAATCCTCTAACTATGGCTACACCTTC. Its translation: CASSESSNYGYTF.

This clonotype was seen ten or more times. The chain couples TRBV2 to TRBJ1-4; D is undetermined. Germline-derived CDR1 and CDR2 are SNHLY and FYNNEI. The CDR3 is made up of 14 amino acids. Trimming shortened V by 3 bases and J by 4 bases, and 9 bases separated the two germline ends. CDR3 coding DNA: TGTGCCAGCAGTGAGAGACGGCTTAATGAAAAACTGTTTTTT. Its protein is CASSERRLNEKLFF.

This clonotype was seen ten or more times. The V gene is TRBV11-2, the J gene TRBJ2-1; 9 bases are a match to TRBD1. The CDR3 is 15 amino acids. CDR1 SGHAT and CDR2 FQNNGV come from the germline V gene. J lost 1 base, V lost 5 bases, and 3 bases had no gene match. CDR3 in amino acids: CASSPGTGSYNEQFF. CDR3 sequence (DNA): TGTGCCAGCAGCCCCGGGACAGGGTCCTACAATGAGCAGTTCTTC. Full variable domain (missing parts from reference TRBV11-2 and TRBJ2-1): EAGVAQSPRYKIIEKRQSVAFWCNPISGHATLYWYQQILGQGPKLLIQFQNNGVVDDSQLPKDRFSAERLKGVDSTLKIQPAKLEDSAVYLCASSPGTGSYNEQFFGPGTRLTVL.

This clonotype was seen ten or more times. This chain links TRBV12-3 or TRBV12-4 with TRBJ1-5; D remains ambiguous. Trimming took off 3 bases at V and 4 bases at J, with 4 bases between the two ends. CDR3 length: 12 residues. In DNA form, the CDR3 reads TGTGCCAGCAGTTTGGGGAATCAGCCCCAGCATTTT. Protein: CASSLGNQPQHF.

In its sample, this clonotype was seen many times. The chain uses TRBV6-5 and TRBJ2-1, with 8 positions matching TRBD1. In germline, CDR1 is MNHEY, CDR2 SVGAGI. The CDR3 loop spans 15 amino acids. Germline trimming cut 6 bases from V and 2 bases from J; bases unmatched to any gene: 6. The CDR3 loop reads CASSPGTGTYNEQFF. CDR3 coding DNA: TGTGCCAGCAGCCCCGGGACAGGAACCTACAATGAGCAGTTCTTC.

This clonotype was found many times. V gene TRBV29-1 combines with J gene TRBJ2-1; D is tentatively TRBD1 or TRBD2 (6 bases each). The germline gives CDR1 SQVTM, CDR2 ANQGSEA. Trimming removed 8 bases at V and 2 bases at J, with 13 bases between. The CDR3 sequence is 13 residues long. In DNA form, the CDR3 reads TGCAGCATCGGGGGCAGGACCTACAATGAGCAGTTCTTC. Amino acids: CSIGGRTYNEQFF.

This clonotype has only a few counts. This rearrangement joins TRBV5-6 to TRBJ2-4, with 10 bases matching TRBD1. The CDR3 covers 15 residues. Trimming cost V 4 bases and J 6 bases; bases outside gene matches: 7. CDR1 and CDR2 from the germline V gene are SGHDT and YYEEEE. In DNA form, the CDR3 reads TGTGCCAGCAGCCCCTGGGACAGGGGCTTAAACATTCAGTACTTC. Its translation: CASSPWDRGLNIQYF.